This TCR beta chain was sequenced for a study of T-cell reconstitution after alpha-beta-depleted transplantation in children. After removal of 5 bases from V and 5 bases from J, the junction contained 6 bases not matched to a gene. Germline CDR1 is LNHNV and CDR2 is YYDKDF (reference sequence). The CDR3 loop spans 14 amino acids. This clonotype was recorded at least ten times. It was with unique molecular identifiers that the TCRbeta library was prepared. TCRdb called the PCR reads again in MiXCR, with one record for every CDR3 protein. This table holds under 850,000 distinct CDR3 sequences, around 13% found once.

Sample: PBMCs, taken before TCRalphabeta/CD19-depleted stem cell transplant. This TCR came from a girl under 10 years old with congenital amegakaryocytic thrombocytopenia, due to receive a stem cell transplant. The rearrangement joins TRBV15 to TRBJ1-5; 7 bases map to TRBD1. The chain's CDR3 is CATSGSGTDQPQHF. In DNA, the CDR3 is TGTGCCACCAGCGGGTCCGGGACAGATCAGCCCCAGCATTTT. Supplemented by reference TRBV15 and TRBJ1-5, the full variable domain reads DAMVIQNPRYQVTQFGKPVTLSCSQTLNHNVMYWYQQKSSQAPKLLFHYYDKDFNNEADTPDNFQSRRPNTSFCFLDIRSPGLGDTAMYLCATSGSGTDQPQHFGDGTRLSIL.